The 16 T cell receptor beta chains presented below share a single source sample, sequenced in a study of technical replicates of blood from a few donors. Assay: immunoSEQ multiplex PCR; the TCRdb copy retains only in-frame clones and omits some. The sample lists under 90,000 clones, 90% to 97% occurring once. Sequenced: T cells isolated from PBMCs. The receptors derive from a human donor in good health.

The chain combines TRBV7-6 with TRBJ2-7; possible D gene TRBD2, 7 bases. Germline CDR1 reads SGHVS; CDR2 reads FNYEAQ. Trimming took off 0 bases at V and 7 bases at J, with 13 bases between the two ends. There are 14 residues in the CDR3. The CDR3 DNA follows: TGTGCCAGCAGCTTAGCGGGGGGGCGTGGAGAGCAGTACTTC. Translation gives CASSLAGGRGEQYF.

The chain employs TRBV7-2 and TRBJ2-1, with TRBD1 identical over 9 bases. This CDR3 contains 15 residues. The J segment lost 4 bases and the V segment lost 3 bases, leaving 4 bases of the junction unmatched. Germline values: CDR1 SGHTA, CDR2 FQGNSA. CDR3 loop: CASSFGQGQYNEQFF. DNA of the CDR3: TGTGCCAGCAGCTTCGGACAGGGGCAGTACAATGAGCAGTTCTTC.

This clone was counted once. This chain joins TRBV9 and TRBJ2-5; no firm D call. Trimming left V 4 bases short and J 1 base short, with 11 bases between. The germline CDR1 and CDR2 sequences are SGDLS and YYNGEE. The CDR3 covers 14 residues. CDR3 in amino acids: CASSPNTIQETQYF. CDR3 DNA sequence: TGTGCCAGCAGCCCCAACACCATCCAAGAGACCCAGTACTTC.

The rearrangement uses TRBV10-2 and TRBJ1-1, with a possible D match to TRBD1 (6 bases). The germline gives CDR1 WSHSY, CDR2 SAAADI. The CDR3 is 14 amino acids. The V end was cut by 2 bases, the J end by 0 bases, with 7 bases between. This CDR3 is CASSETGMNTEAFF. The CDR3 DNA is TGCGCCAGCAGTGAGACAGGGATGAACACTGAAGCTTTCTTT.

The chain combines TRBV11-3 with TRBJ1-3, with D unresolved. Germline CDR1 and CDR2: SGHNT and YENEEA. V was shortened by 5 bases and J by 4 bases, with 15 bases between the two germline ends. The CDR3 is 15 residues long. The CDR3 bases are TGTGCCAGCAGCAACGCCGGGTTGGAGGGAAACACCATATATTTT. Its protein is CASSNAGLEGNTIYF.

This clone was observed once. The chain couples TRBV27 to TRBJ2-2; the match to TRBD2 covers 7 bases. The V and J ends lost 2 bases and 5 bases, in that order; junction bases with no gene match: 8. The germline V gene encodes CDR1 MNHEY and CDR2 SMNVEV (reference sequence). The CDR3 runs 16 residues. For the CDR3, the DNA is TGTGCCAGCAGTTTAATAGGACTAGAGAGGACCGGGGAGCTGTTTTTT. Protein sequence: CASSLIGLERTGELFF.

This chain joins TRBV4-1 and TRBJ2-1, with 11 bases fitting TRBD1. The CDR3 has 16 residues. J lost 9 bases, V lost 4 bases, and 11 bases had no gene match. CDR1 is MGHRA, CDR2 YSYEKL, per germline. The CDR3 coding sequence is TGCGCCAGCAGCCCCACCGGGACAGGGGGGCTTGGTGAGCAGTTCTTC. This sequence encodes CASSPTGTGGLGEQFF.

The genes are TRBV30 and TRBJ1-6; the D is unclear. Germline assignment: CDR1 GTSNPN and CDR2 SVGIG (reference sequence). The V end lost 3 bases, the J end lost 10 bases, and 19 bases lay between the germline ends. This CDR3 contains 15 residues. The CDR3 loop is CAWSPNGVGYSPLHF. The CDR3 DNA follows: TGTGCCTGGAGCCCCAACGGAGTAGGATACTCACCCCTCCACTTT. Supplemented by reference TRBV30 and TRBJ1-6, the full variable domain reads SQTIHQWPATLVQPVGSPLSLECTVEGTSNPNLYWYRQAAGRGLQLLFYSVGIGQISSEVPQNLSASRPQDRQFILSSKKLLLSDSGFYLCAWSPNGVGYSPLHFGNGTRLTVT.

The chain has TRBV7-9 and TRBJ1-2; no definite D call. The CDR3 is made up of 16 amino acids. The V gene lost 1 base and the J gene lost 5 bases, with 17 bases spanning the gap. Germline V CDR1 and CDR2: SEHNR, FQNEAQ (reference sequence). The CDR3: CASSLDSTATGYGYTF. The CDR3 coding sequence is TGTGCCAGCAGCTTAGACTCGACGGCGACGGGGTATGGCTACACCTTC.

This sequence joins TRBV5-4 and TRBJ2-3, with D uncertain. Germline CDR1 is SGHNT and CDR2 is YYREEE (reference sequence). This CDR3 has 14 amino acids. Trimming cost V 8 bases and J 0 bases, with 13 bases left between them. The CDR3 nucleotides read TGTGCCAGTACCGAAGACGGGAGCACAGATACGCAGTATTTT. Amino acids: CASTEDGSTDTQYF.

The V and J genes are TRBV2 and TRBJ1-4; TRBD1 agrees at 7 bases. CDR1 SNHLY and CDR2 FYNNEI come from the germline V gene. CDR3 length: 14 residues. The V segment lost 4 bases and the J segment 11 bases; nucleotides outside the gene matches: 10. This chain's CDR3 is CASSVQGGPQKLFF. CDR3 DNA sequence: TGTGCCAGCAGTGTTCAGGGGGGACCCCAGAAACTGTTTTTT.

V usage is TRBV30 and J usage is TRBJ2-3; 8 bases agree with TRBD1. Trimming cost V 3 bases and J 5 bases; bases outside gene matches: 7. Germline loops: CDR1 GTSNPN, CDR2 SVGIG (reference sequence). CDR3 length: 14 residues. DNA for the CDR3: TGTGCCTGGAGGCGGACAGGGTCTGGAGATACGCAGTATTTT. Protein product: CAWRRTGSGDTQYF. The full variable domain, completed using reference TRBV30 and TRBJ2-3, is SQTIHQWPATLVQPVGSPLSLECTVEGTSNPNLYWYRQAAGRGLQLLFYSVGIGQISSEVPQNLSASRPQDRQFILSSKKLLLSDSGFYLCAWRRTGSGDTQYFGPGTRLTVL.

The V gene is TRBV19, the J gene TRBJ2-3; 8 nucleotides match TRBD1. CDR3 length: 17 residues. With 5 bases clipped from V and 2 bases from J, the junction kept 12 bases outside the gene matches. Germline V CDR1 and CDR2: LNHDA, SQIVND (reference sequence). The CDR3 sequence: CASSRRTGLMPTDTQYF. CDR3 in DNA: TGTGCCAGTAGTCGACGGACAGGGTTGATGCCCACAGATACGCAGTATTTT.

The rearrangement links TRBV27 to TRBJ2-2; 7 nucleotides line up with TRBD1. The V gene's germline CDR1 is MNHEY and CDR2 SMNVEV (reference sequence). J gave up 4 bases and V 1 base, and 6 bases lay outside the gene matches. CDR3 length equals 16 residues. As DNA, the CDR3 is TGTGCCAGCAGTTTATTCGGGACAGCCCTCACCGGGGAGCTGTTTTTT. This translates into CASSLFGTALTGELFF.

This sequence joins TRBV11-2 and TRBJ2-7, with 12 nucleotides matching TRBD2. Germline loops: CDR1 SGHAT, CDR2 FQNNGV. Germline trimming cut 5 bases from V and 5 bases from J; bases unmatched to any gene: 4. This CDR3 is 14 amino acids long. CDR3 nucleotides: TGTGCCAGCAGCCTAGCGGGAGGGCCGAACGAGCAGTACTTC. It translates to CASSLAGGPNEQYF.

The gene calls are TRBV2 and TRBJ2-1, with TRBD1 identical over 7 bases. The V segment lost 6 bases and the J segment 9 bases; nucleotides outside the gene matches: 14. Looked up from germline, CDR1 is SNHLY and CDR2 is FYNNEI. This CDR3 has 15 amino acids. The CDR3, as DNA: TGTGCCAGCAGCCCGAAGGGGGCGTTGGAAGGTGAGCAGTTCTTC. Protein sequence: CASSPKGALEGEQFF.